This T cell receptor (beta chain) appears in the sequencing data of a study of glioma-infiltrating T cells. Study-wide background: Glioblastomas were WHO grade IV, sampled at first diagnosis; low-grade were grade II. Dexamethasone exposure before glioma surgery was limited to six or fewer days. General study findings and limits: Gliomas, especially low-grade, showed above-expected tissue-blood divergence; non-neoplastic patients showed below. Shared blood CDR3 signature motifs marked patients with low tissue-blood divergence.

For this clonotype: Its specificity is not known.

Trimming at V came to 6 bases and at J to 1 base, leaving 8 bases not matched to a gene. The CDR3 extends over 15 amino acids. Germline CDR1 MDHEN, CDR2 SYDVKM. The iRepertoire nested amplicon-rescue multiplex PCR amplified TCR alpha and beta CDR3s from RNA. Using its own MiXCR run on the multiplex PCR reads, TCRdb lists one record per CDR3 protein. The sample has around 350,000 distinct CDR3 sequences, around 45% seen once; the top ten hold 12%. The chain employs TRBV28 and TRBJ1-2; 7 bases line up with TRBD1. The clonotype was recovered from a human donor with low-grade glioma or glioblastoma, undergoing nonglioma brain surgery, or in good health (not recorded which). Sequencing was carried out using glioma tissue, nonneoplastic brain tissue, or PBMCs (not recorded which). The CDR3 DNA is TGTGCCAGCAGCCCCACCCGGGACAGTAACTATGGCTACACCTTC. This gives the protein CASSPTRDSNYGYTF.